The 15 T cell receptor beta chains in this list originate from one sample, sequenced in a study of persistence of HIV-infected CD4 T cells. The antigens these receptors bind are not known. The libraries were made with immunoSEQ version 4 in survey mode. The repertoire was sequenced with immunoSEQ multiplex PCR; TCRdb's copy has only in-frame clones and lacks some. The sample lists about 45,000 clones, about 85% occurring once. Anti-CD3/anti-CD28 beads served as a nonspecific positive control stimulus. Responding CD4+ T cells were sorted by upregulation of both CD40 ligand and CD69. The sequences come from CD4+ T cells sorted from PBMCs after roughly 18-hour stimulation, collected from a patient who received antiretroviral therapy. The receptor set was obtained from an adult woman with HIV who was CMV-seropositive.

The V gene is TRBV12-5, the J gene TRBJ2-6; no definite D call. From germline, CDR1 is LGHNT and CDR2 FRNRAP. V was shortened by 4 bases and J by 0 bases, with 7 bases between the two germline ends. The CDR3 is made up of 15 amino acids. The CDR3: CASGSYSSGANVLTF. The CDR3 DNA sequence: TGTGCTAGTGGTTCGTACAGCTCTGGGGCCAACGTCCTGACTTTC.

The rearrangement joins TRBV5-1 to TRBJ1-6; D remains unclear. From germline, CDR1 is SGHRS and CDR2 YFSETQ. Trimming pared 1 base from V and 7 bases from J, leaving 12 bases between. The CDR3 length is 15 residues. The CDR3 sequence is CASSLTGKSNSPLHF. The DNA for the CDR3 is TGCGCCAGCAGCTTGACCGGGAAATCCAATTCACCCCTCCACTTT.

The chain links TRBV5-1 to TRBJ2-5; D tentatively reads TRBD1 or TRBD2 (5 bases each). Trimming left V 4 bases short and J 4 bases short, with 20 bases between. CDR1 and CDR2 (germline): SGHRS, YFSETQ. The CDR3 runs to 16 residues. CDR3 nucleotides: TGCGCCAGCAGCGCCCCCGGGACGGCGGGCGGAGAGACCCAGTACTTC. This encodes CASSAPGTAGGETQYF.

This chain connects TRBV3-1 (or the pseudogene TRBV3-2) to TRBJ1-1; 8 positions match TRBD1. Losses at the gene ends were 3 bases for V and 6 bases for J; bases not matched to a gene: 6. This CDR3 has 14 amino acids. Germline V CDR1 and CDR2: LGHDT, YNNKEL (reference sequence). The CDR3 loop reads CASSQVTGEAEAFF. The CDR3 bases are TGTGCCAGCAGCCAGGTGACAGGGGAGGCTGAAGCTTTCTTT.

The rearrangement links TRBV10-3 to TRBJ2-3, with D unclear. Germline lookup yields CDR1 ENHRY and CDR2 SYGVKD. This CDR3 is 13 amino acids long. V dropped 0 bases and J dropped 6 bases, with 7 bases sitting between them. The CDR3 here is CAISESVGDTQYF. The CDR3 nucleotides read TGTGCCATCAGTGAGTCAGTAGGTGATACGCAGTATTTT.

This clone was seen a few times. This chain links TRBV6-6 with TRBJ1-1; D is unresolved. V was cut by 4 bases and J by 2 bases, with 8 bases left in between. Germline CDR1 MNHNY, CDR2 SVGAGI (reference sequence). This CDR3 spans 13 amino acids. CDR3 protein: CASSSTVNTEAFF. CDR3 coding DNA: TGTGCCAGCAGTTCCACAGTAAACACTGAAGCTTTCTTT.

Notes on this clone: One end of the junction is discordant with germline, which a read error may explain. The CDR3 DNA sequence: TGTGCCAGCTCCCCACTAGAAGGTGATACGCAGTATTTT. This codes for CASSPLEGDTQYF. The J gene is TRBJ2-3, the V gene TRBV18, with D tentatively TRBD2 (5 bases). CDR3 length: 13 residues. Germline V gives CDR1 KGHSH, CDR2 LQKENI.

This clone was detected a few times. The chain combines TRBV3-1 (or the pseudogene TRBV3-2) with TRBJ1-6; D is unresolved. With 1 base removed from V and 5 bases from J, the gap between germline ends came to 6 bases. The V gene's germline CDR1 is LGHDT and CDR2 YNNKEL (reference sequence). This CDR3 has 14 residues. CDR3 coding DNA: TGTGCCAGCAGCCAAGGAAGGAATAATTCACCCCTCCACTTT. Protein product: CASSQGRNNSPLHF.

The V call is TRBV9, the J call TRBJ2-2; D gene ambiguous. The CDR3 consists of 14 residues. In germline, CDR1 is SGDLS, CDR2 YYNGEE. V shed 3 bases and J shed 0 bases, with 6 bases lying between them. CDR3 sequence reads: CASSAHTNTGELFF. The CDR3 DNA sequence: TGTGCCAGCAGCGCCCACACGAACACCGGGGAGCTGTTTTTT.

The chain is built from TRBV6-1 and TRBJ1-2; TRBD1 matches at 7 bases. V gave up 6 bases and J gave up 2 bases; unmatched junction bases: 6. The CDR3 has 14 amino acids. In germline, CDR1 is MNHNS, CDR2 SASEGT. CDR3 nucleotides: TGTGCCAGCAGCTACGCGACAGGGAACTATGGCTACACCTTC. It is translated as CASSYATGNYGYTF.

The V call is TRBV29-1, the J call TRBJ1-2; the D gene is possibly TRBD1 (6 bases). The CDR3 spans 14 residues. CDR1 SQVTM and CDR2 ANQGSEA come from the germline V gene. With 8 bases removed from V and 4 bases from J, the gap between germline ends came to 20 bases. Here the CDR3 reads CSSLVGGGGYGYTF. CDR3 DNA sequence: TGCAGCTCTCTCGTGGGAGGGGGGGGCTATGGCTACACCTTC.

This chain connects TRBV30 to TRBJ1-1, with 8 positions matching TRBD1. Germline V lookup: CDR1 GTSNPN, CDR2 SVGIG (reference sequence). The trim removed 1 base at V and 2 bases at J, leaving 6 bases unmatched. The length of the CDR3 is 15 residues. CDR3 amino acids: CAWSGRDRTNTEAFF. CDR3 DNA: TGTGCCTGGAGTGGGCGGGACAGGACCAACACTGAAGCTTTCTTT.

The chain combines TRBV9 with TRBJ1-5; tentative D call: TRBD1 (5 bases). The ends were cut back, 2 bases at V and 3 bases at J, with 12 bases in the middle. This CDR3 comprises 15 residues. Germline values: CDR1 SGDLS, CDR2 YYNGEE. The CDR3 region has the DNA TGTGCCAGCAGCGTTGGGGGGACGGACAATCAGCCCCAGCATTTT. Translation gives CASSVGGTDNQPQHF.

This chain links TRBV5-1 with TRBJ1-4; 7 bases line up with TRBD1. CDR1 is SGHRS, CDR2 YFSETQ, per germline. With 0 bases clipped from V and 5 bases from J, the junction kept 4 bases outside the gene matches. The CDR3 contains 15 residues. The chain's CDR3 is CASSLGGQFNEKLFF. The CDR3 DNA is TGCGCCAGCAGCTTGGGGGGACAGTTCAATGAAAAACTGTTTTTT.

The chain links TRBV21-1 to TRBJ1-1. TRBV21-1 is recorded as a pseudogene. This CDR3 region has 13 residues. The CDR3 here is CASSNPRYTEAFF. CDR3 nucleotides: TGTGCCAGCAGCAATCCGAGGTACACTGAAGCTTTCTTT.